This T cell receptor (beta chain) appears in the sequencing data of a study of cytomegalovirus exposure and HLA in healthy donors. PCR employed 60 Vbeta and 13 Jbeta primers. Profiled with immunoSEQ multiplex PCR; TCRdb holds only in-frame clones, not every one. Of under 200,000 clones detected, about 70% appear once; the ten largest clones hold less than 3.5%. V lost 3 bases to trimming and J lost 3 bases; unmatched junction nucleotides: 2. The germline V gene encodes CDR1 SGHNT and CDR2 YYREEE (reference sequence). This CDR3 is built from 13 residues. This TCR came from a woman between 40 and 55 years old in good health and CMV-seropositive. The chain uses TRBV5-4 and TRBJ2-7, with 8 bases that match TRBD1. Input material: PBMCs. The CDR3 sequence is CASSSGTGYEQYF. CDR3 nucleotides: TGTGCCAGCAGCTCGGGGACAGGCTACGAGCAGTACTTC.